This TCR beta chain was documented in a study of T cells in pancreatic ductal adenocarcinoma. Sequencing was performed with immunoSEQ multiplex PCR; in TCRdb, only in-frame clones are kept and a portion is missing. Of more than 4,000 clones detected, around 68% appear once; the ten largest clones hold around 13%. This CDR3 has 15 amino acids. Germline assignment: CDR1 SGHNT and CDR2 YYREEE (reference sequence). V lost 2 bases, J lost 1 base, and 3 bases stayed unmatched. Selected pancreatic ductal adenocarcinoma patients had undergone surgery without neoadjuvant therapy. This clone is labeled as medium-sized (0.01 to 0.1%).

Sequenced input: pancreatic tumor tissue. This sequence originates from a human donor with pancreatic ductal adenocarcinoma. V usage is TRBV5-4 and J usage is TRBJ1-1; the match to TRBD1 covers 9 bases. CDR3 nucleotides: TGTGCCAGCAGCTTTAACAGGGGGCAGAACACTGAAGCTTTCTTT. It codes for CASSFNRGQNTEAFF.